The 12 T cell receptor beta chains below all came from one sample that was sequenced in a study of T cells in Graves' hyperthyroidism and ophthalmopathy. TCR beta CDR3 sequences were amplified from RNA transcripts. The HTBI primer set served for first-round RT-PCR of the TCR CDR3. TCRdb used MiXCR to reprocess the multiplex PCR reads, holding one entry per CDR3 protein. The data show fewer than 650,000 distinct CDR3 sequences, approximately 14% seen once. The sample consisted of blood. The receptor set was obtained from a woman aged 25 to 39 with Graves' hyperthyroidism that later progressed to Graves' ophthalmopathy.

This clonotype appeared many times. The rearrangement joins TRBV5-1 to TRBJ2-7; 9 nucleotides agree with TRBD2. The V and J ends lost 4 bases and 2 bases, in that order; junction bases with no gene match: 4. Per germline, CDR1 SGHRS and CDR2 YFSETQ. This CDR3 is 14 amino acids long. The CDR3 here is CASSTQRGAYEQYF. The CDR3 nucleotides read TGCGCCAGCAGCACCCAGCGGGGGGCCTACGAGCAGTACTTC.

V is TRBV25-1 and J is TRBJ2-1; D is undetermined. V was pared by 2 bases and J by 4 bases, with 9 bases between. Germline V gene data show CDR1 as MGHDK and CDR2 as SYGVNS. CDR3 length: 14 amino acids. The CDR3 loop is CASSEGKLYNEQFF. The CDR3 DNA reads as TGTGCCAGCAGTGAAGGGAAGCTGTACAATGAGCAGTTCTTC. The whole variable domain, remainder taken from reference TRBV25-1 and TRBJ2-1, is EADIYQTPRYLVIGTGKKITLECSQTMGHDKMYWYQQDPGMELHLIHYSYGVNSTEKGDLSSESTVSRIRTEHFPLTLESARPSHTSQYLCASSEGKLYNEQFFGPGTRLTVL.

This clonotype was observed a handful of times. V is TRBV28 and J is TRBJ2-6; 8 nucleotides line up with TRBD2. Per germline, CDR1 MDHEN and CDR2 SYDVKM. J was trimmed by 0 bases and V by 8 bases; bases with no gene match: 9. This CDR3 is built from 17 residues. The CDR3 DNA reads TGTGCCAGCGGTAACGGGGGGGGAATCTCTGGGGCCAACGTCCTGACTTTC. It is translated as CASGNGGGISGANVLTF.

At least ten counts were recorded for this clonotype. The V and J genes are TRBV6-1 and TRBJ2-7; D is unclear. V lost 5 bases and J 4 bases, leaving 15 bases between the germline ends. CDR1 MNHNS and CDR2 SASEGT come from the germline V gene. The CDR3 runs to 14 residues. CDR3 sequence: CASSYAALEYEQYF. CDR3 sequence (DNA): TGTGCCAGCAGTTATGCGGCCTTGGAGTACGAGCAGTACTTC.

In this sample, this clonotype turned up many times. This chain connects TRBV20-1 to TRBJ2-2; TRBD1 matches at 10 bases. The germline V gene encodes CDR1 DFQATT and CDR2 SNEGSKA (reference sequence). The J segment lost 5 bases and the V segment lost 4 bases, leaving 4 bases of the junction unmatched. There are 14 residues in the CDR3. The CDR3 reads CSATRQGATGELFF. The CDR3 DNA reads TGCAGTGCTACCCGACAGGGGGCGACCGGGGAGCTGTTTTTT.

V gene TRBV20-1 combines with J gene TRBJ2-1, with 11 bases aligning to TRBD2. The germline CDR1 and CDR2 sequences are DFQATT and SNEGSKA (reference sequence). The CDR3 is 16 residues long. J lost 6 bases, V lost 5 bases, and 12 bases had no gene match. CDR3 sequence: CSASTPGTSGSNEQFF. CDR3 sequence (DNA): TGCAGTGCTTCAACTCCCGGGACTAGCGGAAGCAATGAGCAGTTCTTC.

This clonotype was seen many times. J is TRBJ2-7 and V is TRBV6-9; 14 positions match TRBD2. This CDR3 has 21 amino acids. Germline CDR1 MNHGY, CDR2 SVAAGI. V lost 4 bases and J lost 3; bases outside the gene matches: 20. CDR3 loop: CASSSGRLMGLAGVEGYEQYF. The CDR3 DNA reads as TGTGCCAGCAGTTCCGGAAGATTGATGGGACTAGCGGGAGTCGAGGGCTACGAGCAGTACTTC.

This clonotype was observed many times. The V and J genes are TRBV4-2 and TRBJ2-7; tentatively, D is TRBD2 (5 bases). V gave up 2 bases and J gave up 7 bases, with 15 bases separating them. This CDR3 has 14 residues. The germline CDR1 and CDR2 sequences are LGHNA and YNFKEQ. This chain's CDR3 is CASSQQTGFWEQYF. The CDR3 DNA reads TGTGCCAGCAGCCAACAGACGGGGTTTTGGGAGCAGTACTTC.

This clonotype was detected only a few times. A much larger clone sits a single nucleotide away, making a read error possible. The V and J genes are TRBV28 and TRBJ2-4, with D perhaps matching TRBD1 (6 bases). Germline V lookup: CDR1 MDHEN, CDR2 SYDVKM. CDR3 length equals 18 residues. The V end was cut by 6 bases, the J end by 1 base, with 22 bases between. In DNA, the CDR3 is TGTGCCAGCAGCTCACAGGGTCGGATGTCTGTGGCCAAAAACATTCAGTACTTC. It codes for CASSSQGRMSVAKNIQYF.

This rearrangement joins TRBV7-9 to TRBJ2-7, with TRBD2 identical over 9 bases. Germline CDR1 reads SEHNR; CDR2 reads FQNEAQ (reference sequence). The CDR3 sequence is 16 residues long. V was pared by 5 bases and J by 2 bases, with 10 bases of the junction left unmatched. The CDR3 nucleotides read TGTGCCAGCAGCCCAAAGACTAGCGGAAACCCCTACGAGCAGTACTTC. Its protein is CASSPKTSGNPYEQYF.

The chain links TRBV19 to TRBJ1-5; no clear D. The V end lost 3 bases, the J end lost 7 bases, and 16 bases lay between the germline ends. Germline V gene sequence: CDR1 LNHDA, CDR2 SQIVND (reference sequence). The CDR3 runs 15 residues. CDR3 coding DNA: TGTGCCAGTAGTATCGCTCCCGGGGAAGGGCAGCCCCAGCATTTT. Translated, it gives CASSIAPGEGQPQHF.

In its sample, this clonotype was seen many times. The rearrangement joins TRBV11-2 to TRBJ1-1; TRBD1 aligns across 7 bases. Germline V gene data show CDR1 as SGHAT and CDR2 as FQNNGV. V shed 5 bases and J 6 bases; nucleotides not matched to a gene: 12. This CDR3 contains 15 residues. This chain's CDR3 is CASSLTDRVGAEAFF. Here the CDR3 DNA reads TGTGCCAGCAGCCTTACTGACAGGGTAGGAGCTGAAGCTTTCTTT. Complete variable domain (other parts from reference TRBV11-2 and TRBJ1-1): EAGVAQSPRYKIIEKRQSVAFWCNPISGHATLYWYQQILGQGPKLLIQFQNNGVVDDSQLPKDRFSAERLKGVDSTLKIQPAKLEDSAVYLCASSLTDRVGAEAFFGQGTRLTVV.